Below, 3 T cell receptor delta chains from the same sample are listed, as sequenced in a study of gamma-delta T cells after stem cell transplantation. TCRdb reprocessed the RT-PCR reads using CATT. The data hold under 7,000 delta-chain clones, with approximately 1.9% observed a single time. What was sequenced was gamma-delta T cells. The receptors come from a human donor. It is not recorded whose cells these are; they may come from a transplant donor.

This clone was seen only a few times. A far larger clone differs by one base, so this is likely a read error. Within the sample, other DNA sequences also encode this same CDR3. The chain recombines TRDV2 with TRDJ3; 9 bases fit TRDD3. Germline values: CDR1 GEAIGNYY, CDR2 EKD. The CDR3 extends over 20 amino acids. CDR3 DNA sequence: TGCGCCTGTGACACCCCTTCTGGGGGATCCACCTCCTGGGACACCCGACAGATGTTTTTC. Translation gives CACDTPSGGSTSWDTRQMFF.

This clone appeared a few times. V gene TRDV2 combines with J gene TRDJ1, with TRDD3 identical over 13 bases. Germline V CDR1 and CDR2: GEAIGNYY, EKD. Germline trimming cut 0 bases from V and 3 bases from J; bases unmatched to any gene: 12. This CDR3 is 19 amino acids long. CDR3 nucleotide sequence: TGTGCCTGTGACACCGTGCCCGTACTGGGGGATACGCAATCCGATAAACTCATCTTT. Protein: CACDTVPVLGDTQSDKLIF.

The V gene is TRDV2, the J gene TRDJ1, with 11 positions matching TRDD3. Looked up from germline, CDR1 is GEAIGNYY and CDR2 is EKD. This CDR3 region has 20 residues. V lost 1 base and J lost 0; bases outside the gene matches: 15. CDR3 sequence: CACDTIRLGDSSLDTDKLIF. CDR3 nucleotides: TGTGCCTGTGACACAATCAGACTGGGGGATAGTAGCTTGGACACCGATAAACTCATCTTT.